This T cell receptor (beta chain) was identified during a study of immune characterization of retroperitoneal liposarcoma. One entry per CDR3 protein, called by TCRdb with MiXCR from the PCR reads. The sample yields more than 8,000 distinct CDR3 sequences, 25% to 30% seen once. The CDR3 covers 13 residues. The germline CDR1 and CDR2 sequences are SGHNT and YENEEA. In this sample, this clonotype is medium-sized. Sequencing used tumor tissue. The origin of this receptor is a male donor with retroperitoneal liposarcoma. The chain is built from TRBV11-3 and TRBJ2-1; D possibly corresponds to TRBD2 (6 bases). The better agreement between TRBJ2-7 and the DNA end casts doubt on the J call. The CDR3 nucleotides read TGTGCCAGCAGCTCCGGGACTCCCTACGAGCAGTACTTC. Its translation is CASSSGTPYEQYF.